The rows below give T cell receptor beta chains drawn from one sample of a study of human T cells and chemical hapten exposure. MiXCR was run by TCRdb on the RACE reads, yielding one entry per CDR3 protein. The sample yields about 380,000 distinct CDR3 sequences, less than 6.5% seen once. Here the sequenced sample was whole blood, taken in connection with sensitization to the hapten diphenylcyclopropenone (DPC). All receptors come from a woman aged 50 to 65 with alopecia areata. Some clones in this sample may be carry-over from other donors' samples. The conserved cysteine and the conserved F or W are not part of the CDR3 here. Expanded clones get a size class; other rows say once, few or many, or leave the size out.

V gene | clone size | CDR3 protein
TRBV28 | few | ASTPRINPYEQY
TRBV6-2/TRBV6-3 | many | ASTLLGSFDEQF
TRBV9 | . | ASSVSSLPYEQY
TRBV7-2 | . | ASSWGRGRRYGYT
TRBV6-6 | few | ASMGSPYQETQY
TRBV25-1 | many | ASSELDNNYGYT
TRBV25-1 | . | ASRSKGELF
TRBV6-5 | many | ASSDRGRRTGELF
TRBV29-1 | many | SVSRQGTFYEQY
TRBV29-1 | few | SVPDRLEAF
TRBV2 | many | ASSTSGGPQETQY
TRBV7-2 | many | ASSSRQGAREQY
TRBV7-6 | few | ASSLGGRSYNSPLH
TRBV3-1 | many | ASSHRGRIRNEQF
TRBV6-6 | . | ASSYSSEGDEQY
TRBV4-1 | . | ASSNLGGRDSPLH
TRBV6-2/TRBV6-3 | few | ASSDTGPTEAF
TRBV6-2/TRBV6-3 | many | ASSYRDRSGDEQF
TRBV18 | . | ASSPYTDSTDTQY
TRBV28 | few | ASSSQGAGNYGYT
TRBV6-5 | many | ASSVQGNYGYT
TRBV30 | few | AWSTDYSGGQPQH